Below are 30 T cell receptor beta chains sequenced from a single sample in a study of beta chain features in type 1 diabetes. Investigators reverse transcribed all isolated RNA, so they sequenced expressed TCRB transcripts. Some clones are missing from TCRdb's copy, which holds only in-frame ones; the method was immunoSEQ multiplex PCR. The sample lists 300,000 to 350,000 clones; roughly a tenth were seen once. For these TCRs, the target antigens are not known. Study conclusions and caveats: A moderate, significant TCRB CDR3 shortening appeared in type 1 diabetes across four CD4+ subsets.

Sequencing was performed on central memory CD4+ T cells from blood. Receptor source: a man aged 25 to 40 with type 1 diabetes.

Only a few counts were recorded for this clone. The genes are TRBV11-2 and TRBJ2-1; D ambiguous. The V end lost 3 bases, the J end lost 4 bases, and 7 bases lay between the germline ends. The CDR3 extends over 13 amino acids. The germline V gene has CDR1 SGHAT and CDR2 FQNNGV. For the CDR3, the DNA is TGTGCCAGCAGCTTTTCGGCTTACAATGAGCAGTTCTTC. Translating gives CASSFSAYNEQFF.

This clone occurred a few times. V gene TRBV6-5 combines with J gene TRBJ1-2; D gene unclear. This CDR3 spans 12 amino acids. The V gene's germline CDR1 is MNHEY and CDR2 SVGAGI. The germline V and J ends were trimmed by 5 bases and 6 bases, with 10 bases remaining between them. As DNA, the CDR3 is TGTGCCAGCAGTCTCGACCGACATGGCTACACCTTC. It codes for CASSLDRHGYTF.

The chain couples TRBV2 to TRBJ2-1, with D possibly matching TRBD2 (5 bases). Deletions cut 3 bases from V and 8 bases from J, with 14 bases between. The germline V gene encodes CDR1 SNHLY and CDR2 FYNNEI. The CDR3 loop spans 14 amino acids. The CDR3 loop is CASSDRGPRDEQFF. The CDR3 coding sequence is TGTGCCAGCAGTGATCGAGGCCCGAGGGATGAGCAGTTCTTC. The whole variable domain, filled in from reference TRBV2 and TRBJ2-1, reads EPEVTQTPSHQVTQMGQEVILRCVPISNHLYFYWYRQILGQKVEFLVSFYNNEISEKSEIFDDQFSVERPDGSNFTLKIRSTKLEDSAMYFCASSDRGPRDEQFFGPGTRLTVL.

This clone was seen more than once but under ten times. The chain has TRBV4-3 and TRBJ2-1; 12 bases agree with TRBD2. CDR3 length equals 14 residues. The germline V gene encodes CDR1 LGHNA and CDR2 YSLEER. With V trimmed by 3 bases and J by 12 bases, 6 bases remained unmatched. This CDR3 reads CASSQTSGGKAQFF. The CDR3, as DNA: TGCGCCAGCAGCCAGACTAGCGGGGGTAAGGCGCAGTTCTTC.

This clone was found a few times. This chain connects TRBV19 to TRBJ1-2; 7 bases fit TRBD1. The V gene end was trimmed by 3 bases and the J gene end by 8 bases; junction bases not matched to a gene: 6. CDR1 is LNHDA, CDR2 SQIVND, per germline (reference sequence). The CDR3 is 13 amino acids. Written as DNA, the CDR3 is TGTGCCAGTAGTATCCGCGACAGGGTCGGCTACACCTTC. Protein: CASSIRDRVGYTF.

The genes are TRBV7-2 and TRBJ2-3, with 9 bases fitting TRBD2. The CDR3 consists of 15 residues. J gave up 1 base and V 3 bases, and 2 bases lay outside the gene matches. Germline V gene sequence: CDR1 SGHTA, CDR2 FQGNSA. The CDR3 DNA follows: TGTGCCAGCAGCTTTTGGACTAGCGGCACAGATACGCAGTATTTT. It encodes CASSFWTSGTDTQYF.

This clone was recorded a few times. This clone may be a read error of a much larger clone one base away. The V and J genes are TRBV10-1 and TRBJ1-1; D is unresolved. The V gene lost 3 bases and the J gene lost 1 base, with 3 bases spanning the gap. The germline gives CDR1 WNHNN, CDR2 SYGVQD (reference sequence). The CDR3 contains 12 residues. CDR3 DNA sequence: TGCGCCAGCAGTGACCCGAACACTGAAGCTTTCTTT. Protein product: CASSDPNTEAFF.

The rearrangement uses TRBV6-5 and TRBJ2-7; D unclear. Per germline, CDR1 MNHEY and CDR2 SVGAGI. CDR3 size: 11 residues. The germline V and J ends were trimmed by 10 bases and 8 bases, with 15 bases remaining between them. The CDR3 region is CATRAGVKQYF. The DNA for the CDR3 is TGTGCCACTCGAGCTGGGGTTAAGCAGTACTTC.

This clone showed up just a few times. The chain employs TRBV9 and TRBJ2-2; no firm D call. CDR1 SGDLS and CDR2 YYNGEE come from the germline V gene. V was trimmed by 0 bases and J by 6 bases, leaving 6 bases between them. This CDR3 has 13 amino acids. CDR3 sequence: CASSVERSGELFF. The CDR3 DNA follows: TGTGCCAGCAGCGTAGAAAGGTCCGGGGAGCTGTTTTTT.

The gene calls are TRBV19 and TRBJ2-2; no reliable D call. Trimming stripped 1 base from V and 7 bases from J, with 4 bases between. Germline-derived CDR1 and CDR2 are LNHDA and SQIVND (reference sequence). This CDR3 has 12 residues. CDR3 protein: CASSIGVGELFF. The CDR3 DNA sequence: TGTGCCAGTAGTATAGGAGTCGGGGAGCTGTTTTTT.

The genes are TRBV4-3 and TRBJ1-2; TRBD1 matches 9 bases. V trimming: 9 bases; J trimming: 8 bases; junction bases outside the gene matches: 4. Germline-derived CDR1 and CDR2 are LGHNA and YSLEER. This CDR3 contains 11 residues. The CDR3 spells CARKQGAGYTF. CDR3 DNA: TGCGCCAGGAAACAGGGGGCAGGCTACACCTTC.

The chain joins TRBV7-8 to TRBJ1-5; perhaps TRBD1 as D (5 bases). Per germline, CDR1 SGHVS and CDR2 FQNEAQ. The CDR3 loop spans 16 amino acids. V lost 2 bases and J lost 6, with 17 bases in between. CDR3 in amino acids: CASSLLGTPTGQPQHF. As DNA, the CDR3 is TGTGCCAGCAGCTTACTCGGGACTCCGACGGGTCAGCCCCAGCATTTT.

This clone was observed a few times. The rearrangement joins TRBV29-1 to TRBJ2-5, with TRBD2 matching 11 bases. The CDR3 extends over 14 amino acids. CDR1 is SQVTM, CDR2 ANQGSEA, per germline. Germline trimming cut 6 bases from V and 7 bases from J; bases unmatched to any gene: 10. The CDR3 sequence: CSVPTSGGRRTQYF. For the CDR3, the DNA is TGCAGCGTCCCCACTAGCGGGGGACGAAGGACCCAGTACTTC.

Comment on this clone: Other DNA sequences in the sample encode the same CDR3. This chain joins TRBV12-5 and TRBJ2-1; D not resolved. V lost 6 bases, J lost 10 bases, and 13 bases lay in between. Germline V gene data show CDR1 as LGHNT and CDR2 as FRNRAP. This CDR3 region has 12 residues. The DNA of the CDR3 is TGTGCTAGTGGGCCTGCGATAGGAGAGCAGTTCTTC. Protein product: CASGPAIGEQFF. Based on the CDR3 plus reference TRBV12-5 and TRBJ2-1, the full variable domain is DARVTQTPRHKVTEMGQEVTMRCQPILGHNTVFWYRQTMMQGLELLAYFRNRAPLDDSGMPKDRFSAEMPDATLATLKIQPSEPRDSAVYFCASGPAIGEQFFGPGTRLTVL.

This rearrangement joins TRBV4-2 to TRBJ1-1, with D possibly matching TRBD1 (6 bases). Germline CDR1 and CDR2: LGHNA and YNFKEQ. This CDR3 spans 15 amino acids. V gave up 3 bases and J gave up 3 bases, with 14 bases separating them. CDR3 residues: CASSQRTAGDTEAFF. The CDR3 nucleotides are TGTGCCAGCAGCCAGCGGACAGCCGGGGACACTGAAGCTTTCTTT.

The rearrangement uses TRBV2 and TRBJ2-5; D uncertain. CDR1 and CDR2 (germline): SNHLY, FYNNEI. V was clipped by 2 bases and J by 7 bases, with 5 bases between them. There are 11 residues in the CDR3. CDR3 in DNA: TGTGCCAGCAGTGAATTGGCGACCCAGTACTTC. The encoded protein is CASSELATQYF.

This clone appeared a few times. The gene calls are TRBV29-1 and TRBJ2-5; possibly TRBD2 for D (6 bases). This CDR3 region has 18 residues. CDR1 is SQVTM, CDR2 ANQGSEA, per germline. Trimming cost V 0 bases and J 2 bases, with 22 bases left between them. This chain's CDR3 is CSVEDPVADGSHQETQYF. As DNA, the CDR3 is TGCAGCGTTGAAGATCCTGTCGCTGACGGGAGCCATCAAGAGACCCAGTACTTC.

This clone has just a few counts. CDR3: CASERQPNTEAFF. Here the CDR3 DNA reads TGTGCCAGCGAGCGGCAACCGAACACTGAAGCTTTCTTT. The genes are TRBV9 and TRBJ1-1; no definite D call. Germline V CDR1 and CDR2: SGDLS, YYNGEE. V lost 7 bases to trimming and J lost 1 base, with 11 bases between them. The CDR3 is made up of 13 amino acids.

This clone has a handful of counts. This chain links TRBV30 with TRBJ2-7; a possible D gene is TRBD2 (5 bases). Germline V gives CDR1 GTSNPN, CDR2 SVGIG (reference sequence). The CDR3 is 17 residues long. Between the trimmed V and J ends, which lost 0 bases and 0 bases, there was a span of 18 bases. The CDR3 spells CAWSVREAYRNSYEQYF. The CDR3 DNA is TGTGCCTGGAGTGTACGGGAAGCCTACCGCAACTCCTACGAGCAGTACTTC.

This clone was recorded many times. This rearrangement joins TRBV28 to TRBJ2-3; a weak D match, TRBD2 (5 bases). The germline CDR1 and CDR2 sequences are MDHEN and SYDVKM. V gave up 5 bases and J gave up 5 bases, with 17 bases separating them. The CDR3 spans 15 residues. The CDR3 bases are TGTGCCAGCAGTCCCTCCGGGGTAGGGAAAGATACGCAGTATTTT. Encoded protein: CASSPSGVGKDTQYF.

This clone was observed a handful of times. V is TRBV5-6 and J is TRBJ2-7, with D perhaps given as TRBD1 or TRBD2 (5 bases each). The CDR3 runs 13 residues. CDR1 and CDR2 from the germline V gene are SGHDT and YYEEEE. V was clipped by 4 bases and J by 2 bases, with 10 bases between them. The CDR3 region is CASSRDGTYEQYF. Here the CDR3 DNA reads TGTGCCAGCAGCCGGGACGGGACCTACGAGCAGTACTTC.

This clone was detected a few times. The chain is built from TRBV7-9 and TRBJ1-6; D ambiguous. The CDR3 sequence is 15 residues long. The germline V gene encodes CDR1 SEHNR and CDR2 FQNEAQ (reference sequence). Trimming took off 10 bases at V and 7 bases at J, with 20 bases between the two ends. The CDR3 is CAIGSGAESNSPLHF. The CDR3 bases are TGTGCCATCGGCTCAGGAGCAGAGAGCAATTCACCCCTCCACTTT.

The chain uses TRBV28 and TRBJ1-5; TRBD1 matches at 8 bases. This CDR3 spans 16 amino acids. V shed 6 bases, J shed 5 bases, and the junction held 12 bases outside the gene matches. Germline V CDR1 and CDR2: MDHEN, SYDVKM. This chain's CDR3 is CASSNSDRGRDQPQHF. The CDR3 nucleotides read TGTGCCAGCAGCAACAGCGACAGGGGTAGGGATCAGCCCCAGCATTTT.

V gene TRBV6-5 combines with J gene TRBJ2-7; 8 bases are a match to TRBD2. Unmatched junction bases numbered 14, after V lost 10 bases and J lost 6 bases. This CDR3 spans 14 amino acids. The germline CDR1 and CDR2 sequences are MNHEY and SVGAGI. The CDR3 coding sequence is TGTGCCACCTTTAGACGGGGGGGCCCCGGCGAGCAGTACTTC. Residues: CATFRRGGPGEQYF.

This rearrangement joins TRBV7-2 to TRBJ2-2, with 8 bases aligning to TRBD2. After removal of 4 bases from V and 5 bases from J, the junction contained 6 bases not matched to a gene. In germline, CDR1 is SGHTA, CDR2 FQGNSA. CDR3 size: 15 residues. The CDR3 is CASSYRTSSTGELFF. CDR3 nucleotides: TGTGCCAGCAGCTATCGGACTAGCTCGACCGGGGAGCTGTTTTTT.

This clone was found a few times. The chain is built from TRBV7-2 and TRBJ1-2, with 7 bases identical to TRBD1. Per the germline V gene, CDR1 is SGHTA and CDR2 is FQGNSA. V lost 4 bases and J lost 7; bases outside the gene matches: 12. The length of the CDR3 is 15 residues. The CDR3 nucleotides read TGTGCCAGCAGCTCATACAGGGGCGGATTTTTTGGCTACACCTTC. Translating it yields CASSSYRGGFFGYTF.

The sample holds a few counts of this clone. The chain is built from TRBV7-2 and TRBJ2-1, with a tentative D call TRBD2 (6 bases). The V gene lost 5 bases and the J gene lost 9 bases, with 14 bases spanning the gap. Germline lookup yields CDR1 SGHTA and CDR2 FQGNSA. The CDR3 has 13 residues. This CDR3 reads CASSRENFGEQFF. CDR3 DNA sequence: TGTGCCAGCAGCCGGGAGAACTTTGGTGAGCAGTTCTTC.

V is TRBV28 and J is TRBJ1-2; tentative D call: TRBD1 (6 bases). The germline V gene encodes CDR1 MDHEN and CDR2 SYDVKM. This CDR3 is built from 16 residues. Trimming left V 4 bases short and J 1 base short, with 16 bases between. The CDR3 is CASSSSRTGINYGYTF. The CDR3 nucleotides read TGTGCCAGCAGTTCTTCTCGAACAGGGATTAACTATGGCTACACCTTC.

CDR3 protein: CASSLGQGVPTEAFF. The DNA for the CDR3 is TGCGCCAGCAGCTTAGGACAGGGGGTACCCACTGAAGCTTTCTTT. The chain couples TRBV5-1 to TRBJ1-1, with 10 bases that match TRBD1. The CDR3 has 15 amino acids. Germline V gene data show CDR1 as SGHRS and CDR2 as YFSETQ. Trimming removed 2 bases from V and 4 bases from J; junction bases left unmatched: 5.

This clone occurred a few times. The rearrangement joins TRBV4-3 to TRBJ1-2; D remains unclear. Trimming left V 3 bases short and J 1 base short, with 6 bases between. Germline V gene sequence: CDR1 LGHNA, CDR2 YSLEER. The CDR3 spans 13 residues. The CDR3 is CASSQGGNYGYTF. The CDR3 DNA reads TGCGCCAGCAGCCAGGGCGGTAACTATGGCTACACCTTC.